The 17 T cell receptor beta chains in this list originate from one sample, sequenced in a study of blood T cell repertoires in COVID-19. The method was immunoSEQ multiplex PCR; TCRdb's version includes in-frame clones alone and lacks a portion of them. The sample has about 200,000 clones, approximately 84% seen once. Sequencing input: PBMCs or T cells enriched from blood (not recorded which). These receptors came from a man in his forties who had recovered from COVID-19.

This chain links TRBV28 with TRBJ2-1; D not certain. V lost 7 bases and J lost 4, with 8 bases in between. Germline values: CDR1 MDHEN, CDR2 SYDVKM. The CDR3 runs to 12 residues. The CDR3 reads CASNGWYNEQFF. The CDR3 coding sequence is TGTGCCAGCAACGGGTGGTACAATGAGCAGTTCTTC.

The V and J genes are TRBV11-2 and TRBJ2-1; 9 nucleotides line up with TRBD2. The CDR3 extends over 15 amino acids. The J segment lost 6 bases and the V segment lost 5 bases, leaving 8 bases of the junction unmatched. Per the germline V gene, CDR1 is SGHAT and CDR2 is FQNNGV. The CDR3 nucleotides are TGTGCCAGCAGCCCACTTAGCGGGAGAGGCAATGAGCAGTTCTTC. Residues: CASSPLSGRGNEQFF.

In this sample, this clone turned up once. The chain employs TRBV27 and TRBJ1-1, with TRBD1 matching over 7 bases. This CDR3 has 14 amino acids. The germline V gene has CDR1 MNHEY and CDR2 SMNVEV (reference sequence). V gave up 10 bases and J gave up 1 base; unmatched junction bases: 9. This CDR3 is CATQFRQGNTEAFF. The CDR3 DNA is TGTGCCACCCAATTCAGACAGGGGAACACTGAAGCTTTCTTT.

This sequence joins TRBV5-1 and TRBJ2-7; TRBD1 might be the D (5 bases). CDR3 length: 14 residues. The V gene's germline CDR1 is SGHRS and CDR2 YFSETQ. V lost 5 bases and J 1 base, leaving 13 bases between the germline ends. CDR3 nucleotide sequence: TGCGCCAGCAGGGAGCAGGGATGGTCCTACGAGCAGTACTTC. Amino acids: CASREQGWSYEQYF.

The gene calls are TRBV9 and TRBJ1-2; 8 nucleotides align to TRBD1. The CDR3 totals 13 residues. The V gene end was trimmed by 3 bases and the J gene end by 5 bases; junction bases not matched to a gene: 3. CDR1 is SGDLS, CDR2 YYNGEE, per germline. The DNA of the CDR3 is TGTGCCAGCAGCGGACAGGGGTGGTATGGCTACACCTTC. Its translation is CASSGQGWYGYTF. The full variable domain, in which reference TRBV9 and TRBJ1-2 provide the parts outside the CDR3, is DSGVTQTPKHLITATGQRVTLRCSPRSGDLSVYWYQQSLDQGLQFLIQYYNGEERAKGNILERFSAQQFPDLHSELNLSSLELGDSALYFCASSGQGWYGYTFGSGTRLTVV.

The CDR3: CAWSVGGGTPYSNQPQHF. The CDR3 nucleotides read TGTGCCTGGAGTGTTGGGGGGGGAACACCTTATAGCAATCAGCCCCAGCATTTT. J is TRBJ1-5 and V is TRBV30, with a possible D match to TRBD1 (5 bases). The CDR3 loop spans 18 amino acids. Germline CDR1 is GTSNPN and CDR2 is SVGIG (reference sequence). Trimming removed 0 bases at V and 0 bases at J, with 18 bases between.

The chain combines TRBV4-3 with TRBJ2-1, with D possibly matching TRBD2 (5 bases). V lost 4 bases and J 8 bases, leaving 15 bases between the germline ends. The length of the CDR3 is 14 residues. Germline assignment: CDR1 LGHNA and CDR2 YSLEER. In DNA, the CDR3 is TGCGCCAGCAGCCGGGAGAGGCCCTCGGATGAGCAGTTCTTC. Translating it yields CASSRERPSDEQFF.

V and J are TRBV9 and TRBJ2-7; 8 bases map to TRBD2. The V segment lost 7 bases and the J segment 3 bases; nucleotides outside the gene matches: 12. Germline CDR1 and CDR2: SGDLS and YYNGEE. This CDR3 contains 15 residues. CDR3 sequence reads: CASGTSGPHFYEQYF. As DNA, the CDR3 is TGTGCCAGCGGAACTAGCGGCCCTCACTTCTACGAGCAGTACTTC.

This clone was observed a few times. The gene calls are TRBV5-1 and TRBJ1-6; D perhaps matches TRBD1 (6 bases). The germline gives CDR1 SGHRS, CDR2 YFSETQ. V was clipped by 3 bases and J by 0 bases, with 10 bases between them. The CDR3 is made up of 16 amino acids. The CDR3 region has the DNA TGCGCCAGCAGCTCCGGACAGAGCTCCTATAATTCACCCCTCCACTTT. This encodes CASSSGQSSYNSPLHF.

V and J are TRBV19 and TRBJ1-1, with D hard to call. Looked up from germline, CDR1 is LNHDA and CDR2 is SQIVND (reference sequence). V was cut by 6 bases and J by 8 bases, with 13 bases left in between. There are 12 residues in the CDR3. CDR3 nucleotide sequence: TGTGCCAGTAGCCGGGAGGAGCGAGAAGCTTTCTTT. It specifies CASSREEREAFF.

The chain carries TRBV11-1 and TRBJ1-1; no reliable D call. The CDR3 sequence is 13 residues long. Trimming took off 4 bases at V and 8 bases at J, with 14 bases between the two ends. Germline V gene sequence: CDR1 SGHAT, CDR2 FQDESV (reference sequence). The DNA for the CDR3 is TGTGCCAGCAGCTCGAATGGGTACGGGGAAGCTTTCTTT. This gives the protein CASSSNGYGEAFF.

This clone was detected only once. This sequence joins TRBV21-1 and TRBJ2-7; the DNA was not used to check the table's D call, TRBD1. TRBV21-1 is a pseudogene segment. The CDR3 totals 15 residues. The CDR3 sequence: CASSNFRRGPYEQYF. DNA for the CDR3: TGTGCCAGCAGCAATTTTAGGAGGGGGCCCTACGAGCAGTACTTC.

A note on this clone: Other DNA sequences in this sample translate to the same CDR3. Here the CDR3 reads CASSLSRDQPQHF. The CDR3, as DNA: TGTGCCAGCAGCTTAAGTCGGGATCAGCCCCAGCATTTT. This chain uses TRBV7-2 with TRBJ1-5; unclear D gene. The CDR3 sequence is 13 residues long. In germline, CDR1 is SGHTA, CDR2 FQGNSA. V was cut by 2 bases and J by 5 bases, with 7 bases left in between.

The chain has TRBV5-1 and TRBJ1-1; D is uncertain. From germline, CDR1 is SGHRS and CDR2 YFSETQ. Trimming took 1 base from V and 3 from J, leaving 7 bases between them. The CDR3 has 13 amino acids. CDR3 region: CASSLNGDTEAFF. CDR3 DNA sequence: TGCGCCAGCAGCTTGAACGGAGACACTGAAGCTTTCTTT.

The rearrangement uses TRBV27 and TRBJ1-4; 9 nucleotides align to TRBD1. Looked up from germline, CDR1 is MNHEY and CDR2 is SMNVEV (reference sequence). V shed 5 bases and J 3 bases; nucleotides not matched to a gene: 1. CDR3 length: 14 amino acids. The CDR3 DNA is TGTGCCAGCAGTCGGACAGGGGCTAATGAAAAACTGTTTTTT. Its protein product is CASSRTGANEKLFF.

The chain recombines TRBV2 with TRBJ2-1; D not certain. The germline CDR1 and CDR2 sequences are SNHLY and FYNNEI. The CDR3 loop spans 13 amino acids. The ends were cut back, 1 base at V and 4 bases at J, with 5 bases in the middle. The DNA of the CDR3 is TGTGCCAGCAGTGAAGTCGGGTACAATGAGCAGTTCTTC. It codes for CASSEVGYNEQFF. The full variable domain, in which reference TRBV2 and TRBJ2-1 provide the parts outside the CDR3, is EPEVTQTPSHQVTQMGQEVILRCVPISNHLYFYWYRQILGQKVEFLVSFYNNEISEKSEIFDDQFSVERPDGSNFTLKIRSTKLEDSAMYFCASSEVGYNEQFFGPGTRLTVL.

The rearrangement uses TRBV2 and TRBJ1-2; D remains ambiguous. CDR1 SNHLY and CDR2 FYNNEI come from the germline V gene. V was pared by 2 bases and J by 4 bases, with 5 bases between. CDR3 size: 12 residues. CDR3 bases: TGTGCCAGCAGTGAATCCCTCTATGGCTACACCTTC. This sequence encodes CASSESLYGYTF.